This T cell receptor (beta chain) is from a study of T cells after yellow fever vaccination. This CDR3 has 15 residues. The V and J ends lost 4 bases and 2 bases respectively, with 15 bases between them. Germline CDR1 reads SGHRS; CDR2 reads YFSETQ. Notes on the study in general: Booster sampling recovered most clones from primary vaccination (nearly 98% CD4, approximately 90% CD8).

This clonotype was detected many times. What it binds is not known. TCRdb processed the 5' RACE reads anew with MiXCR; each CDR3 protein has one entry. The table records some 600,000 distinct CDR3 sequences, about 17% of them present only once. Sequenced material: PBMCs, taken 4 to 5 days after the first yellow fever vaccination. This clonotype was sampled from a man aged 18 to 29 who received the YFV17D yellow fever vaccine. The chain has TRBV5-1 and TRBJ2-5; tentative D call: TRBD1 (6 bases). The CDR3 protein is CASSGRTAQQETQYF. CDR3 in DNA: TGCGCCAGCAGCGGACGGACAGCCCAGCAAGAGACCCAGTACTTC.